The rows below give T cell receptor beta chains drawn from one sample of a study of tumor-infiltrating lymphocytes in primary liver carcinoma. Each CDR3 protein gets one entry after TCRdb re-called the multiplex PCR reads with MiXCR. Of around 120,000 distinct CDR3 sequences listed, 55% to 70% were seen once; the top ten hold 8.1%. The material sequenced was tumor-adjacent normal liver tissue. The receptors here all came from a woman in her fifties or sixties with primary liver carcinoma and hepatitis B virus infection. CDR3s include the opening cysteine and the closing phenylalanine or tryptophan. A D gene is named only where the DNA matches it firmly. For some rows the clone size is stated as once, few or many, or as a class when expanded; others skip it.

-	TRBV11-2	TRBJ2-1	-	TGTGCCAGCAGCTTAGGAGGGCCGCTTGAGCAGTTCTTC	CASSLGGPLEQFF
-	TRBV29-1	TRBJ1-1	many	TGCAGCGTTGTGGTGGGAACTGAAGCTTTCTTT	CSVVVGTEAFF
-	TRBV6-6	TRBJ2-3	many	TGTGCCAGCAGTTACGGCGGGCGTCGCACAGATACGCAGTATTTT	CASSYGGRRTDTQYF
-	TRBV6-5	TRBJ1-1	-	TGTGCCAGCAGATTCGACGGGGAAAGGCCTGATGCTTTCTTT	CASRFDGERPDAFF
-	TRBV12-3/TRBV12-4	TRBJ2-7	-	TGTACCAGCAGTTTCGGCAGGACGTACGAGCAGTACTTC	CTSSFGRTYEQYF
-	TRBV6-5	TRBJ1-4	-	TGTGCCAGCAGATCACAGGTGGCTAATGAAAGACTGTTTTTT	CASRSQVANERLFF
-	TRBV28	TRBJ1-5	many	TGTGCCAGCAGGCCGGGACTGCGGGGCAATCAGCCCCAGCATTTT	CASRPGLRGNQPQHF
TRBD1	TRBV5-1	TRBJ1-2	many	TGCGCCAGCAGCACTGACAGGGCCTACTATGGCTACACCTTC	CASSTDRAYYGYTF
-	TRBV11-2	TRBJ2-7	-	TGTGCCAGCAGCTTATGGGGTCAGTCCTACGAGCAACACTTC	CASSLWGQSYEQHF
-	TRBV20-1	TRBJ2-3	-	TGCAGGCAGGCTAGCGACACAGATACGCAGTATTTT	CRQASDTDTQYF
TRBD1	TRBV12-3/TRBV12-4	TRBJ1-4	-	TGTGCCAGCAGTCACACCTTCTGGACAGGGTCTGAAAAACTGTTTTTT	CASSHTFWTGSEKLFF
TRBD2	TRBV18	TRBJ2-3	-	TGTGCCAGCTCACCACCTGGACTAGCGGGAGGCACAGATACGCAGTATTTT	CASSPPGLAGGTDTQYF
-	TRBV28	TRBJ1-5	-	TGTGCCAGCGGTCAGCTCGATTATGAAGATTATAGCAATCAGCCCCAGCATTTT	CASGQLDYEDYSNQPQHF
TRBD2	TRBV11-2	TRBJ2-3	few	TGTGCCAGCAGCTTAGCGGGAGGGCAAGCAGATACGAGGTATTTT	CASSLAGGQADTRYF
-	TRBV11-2	TRBJ2-1	-	TGTGCCAGCAGCTTTACCCCACTTAGGACCTCCTACAATGAACAGTTCTTC	CASSFTPLRTSYNEQFF
TRBD2	TRBV6-5	TRBJ2-1	-	TGTGCCAGCTGTTCCAGGACTAGCGGGAGGGGTGAGCAATTCTTC	CASCSRTSGRGEQFF
-	TRBV19	TRBJ2-6	-	TGTGCCAGTAGTATCCGGGGGAGCTCTTGGGCCAACGTCCTGACTTTC	CASSIRGSSWANVLTF
-	TRBV6-1	TRBJ2-4	-	TGTGCCAAGAGTGGAGGACCTCTCCCAAACATTCAGTACTTC	CAKSGGPLPNIQYF
-	TRBV11-1	TRBJ2-2	-	TGTGCCAGCATATCGAGCCTTGACACCGGGGGGCTGTTTTTT	CASISSLDTGGLFF
TRBD1	TRBV28	TRBJ1-5	many	TGTGCCAGCAGAACAGGGGGCAAGAGCAATCAGCCCCAGCATTTT	CASRTGGKSNQPQHF
-	TRBV6-2/TRBV6-3	TRBJ1-5	once	TGTGGCAGCAGTCCCTCGGGAAATCGGCCCCAGCATTTT	CGSSPSGNRPQHF
-	TRBV12-3/TRBV12-4	TRBJ2-1	few	TGTGTCAGCAGTGCTCCCCAGCAAAGGCCGCTCTTC	CVSSAPQQRPLF
-	TRBV4-1	TRBJ2-2	-	TGCGCCAGCAGCAAAGTAGATATGGGATTTCCGACCGGGGAGCTGTTTTTT	CASSKVDMGFPTGELFF
-	TRBV6-2/TRBV6-3	TRBJ2-6	many	TGTGCCAGCAGTGCCCATAACTCTGGGGCCAACGTCCTGACTTTC	CASSAHNSGANVLTF
-	TRBV6-1	TRBJ2-2	many	TGTGCCAGCAGTGTATTCCAAATGGTACCCGGGGAGCTGTTTTTT	CASSVFQMVPGELFF
-	TRBV12-5	TRBJ2-3	-	TGTGCTAGTGCCGACCAACTAGGAGTGCCTACGCAGTATTTT	CASADQLGVPTQYF
TRBD1	TRBV29-1	TRBJ1-4	-	TGCAGCGTTGGGACAGGGGGAATTAATGGAAAACTGTTTTTT	CSVGTGGINGKLFF
-	TRBV11-2	TRBJ2-2	many	TGTGCCAGCAGCTCTGTAGGGGCCGGGGAGCTGTTTTTT	CASSSVGAGELFF
TRBD2	TRBV4-1	TRBJ2-1	many	TGCGCCAGCAGCCAGGCCGGGACGGGTTGGACTAGCGGGAGGAGGGATGAGCAGTTCTTC	CASSQAGTGWTSGRRDEQFF
TRBD2	TRBV28	TRBJ2-1	-	TGTGCCAGCGAAAAAGCGGGAGGGCTGCTAAATGAGCAGTTCTTC	CASEKAGGLLNEQFF
-	TRBV12-3/TRBV12-4	TRBJ2-1	-	TGTGCCAACACTTCAGTCAACTATTACAATGAGCAGTTCTTC	CANTSVNYYNEQFF
-	TRBV4-2	TRBJ2-2	-	TGTGCCGGCAGCCAAGGGGCCAGTATGAATACCGGGGAGCTGTTTTTT	CAGSQGASMNTGELFF
TRBD1	TRBV29-1	TRBJ2-3	-	TGCAATGCTGACGGACCGGGACAGGGAACAAGCACAGATACGCAGTATTTT	CNADGPGQGTSTDTQYF
-	TRBV29-1	TRBJ2-3	-	TGCAGCGTTGACGGTGGAGGCATAGGTACGCAGTATTTT	CSVDGGGIGTQYF
-	TRBV29-1	TRBJ1-1	many	TGCAGCGTTGAAGAGAGGAGGGGAACTGAAGCTTTCTTT	CSVEERRGTEAFF
TRBD2	TRBV28	TRBJ2-4	-	TGTGCCAGCAGTTTATGGGCGGGAGGCAAAAACATTCAGTACTTC	CASSLWAGGKNIQYF
TRBD1	TRBV11-2	TRBJ2-1	-	TGTGCCAGCAGCTCCACAGGGGCCTACAATGGGAAGTTCTTC	CASSSTGAYNGKFF
-	TRBV12-3/TRBV12-4	TRBJ2-7	-	TGTGCCAGCAGTATCAAAATCGAGCAGTACTTC	CASSIKIEQYF
-	TRBV6-5	TRBJ2-3	-	TGTGCCAGCTCAGCCGGAGGGGGTAGCACAGATATGCAGTATTTT	CASSAGGGSTDMQYF
TRBD2	TRBV29-1	TRBJ2-1	-	TGCAGCGTTGAACCTATAGCGGGAGGAAAGAATGAGCAGTTCTTC	CSVEPIAGGKNEQFF
-	TRBV11-2	TRBJ2-7	once	TGTGCCAGCAGCTCAGCATCGGGAGCAGGAGGCTACGAGCAGTACTTC	CASSSASGAGGYEQYF
TRBD1	TRBV29-1	TRBJ1-5	-	TGCAGCGTTGCACGGGACAGCAATCAACCCCAGCATTTT	CSVARDSNQPQHF
TRBD1	TRBV6-5	TRBJ1-2	once	TGTACCAGCAGTTATAGAGGACAGGGAATCGGCTACACATTC	CTSSYRGQGIGYTF
TRBD1	TRBV30	TRBJ2-7	many	TGTGCCTGGAGGGGGGACAGCTACGAGCAGTACTTC	CAWRGDSYEQYF
-	TRBV7-9	TRBJ2-7	-	TGTGCCAGCAGCCCCCGTCGCGACCACGTGGGCTACGAGCAGTACTTC	CASSPRRDHVGYEQYF
-	TRBV6-2/TRBV6-3	TRBJ2-4	many	TGTGCCAGCAGTGGTTCGGGACTAGCCAAAAACATTCAGTACTTC	CASSGSGLAKNIQYF
-	TRBV7-9	TRBJ2-1	few	TGTGCCAGCAGCCGAAACGGAGGATCACGGTTCTTC	CASSRNGGSRFF
TRBD1	TRBV6-6	TRBJ2-7	medium-sized	TGTGCCAGCAGTTACTCGGGACAGAGGAGCTCCTACGAGCAGTACTTC	CASSYSGQRSSYEQYF
TRBD2	TRBV2	TRBJ2-7	few	TGTGCCAGCAGGCGGGAGAACGAGCAGTACTTC	CASRRENEQYF
-	TRBV11-2	TRBJ2-1	-	TGTGCCAGCAGCCCAACAGGTTTGTGGGACTCCTACAATGAGCAGTTCTTC	CASSPTGLWDSYNEQFF
-	TRBV6-5	TRBJ1-1	-	TGTGCTAGCAGTACTCAGGGACGGCAGAACACTGAAGCTATCTTT	CASSTQGRQNTEAIF
TRBD2	TRBV5-6	TRBJ2-1	-	TGCGCCAGGAGCTTGCAAGCGGGGCCCGAGAATGAGCAGTTCTTC	CARSLQAGPENEQFF
-	TRBV5-4	TRBJ1-4	-	TGTGTCAGCAGCTTGGGGGGGCAGGGCTCGAATGAAGAACTGTTTTTT	CVSSLGGQGSNEELFF
TRBD1	TRBV19	TRBJ1-5	-	TGTGCCAGTAGCCCTAAGGGACAGGGAAAGTTGAATCAGCCCCAGCATTTT	CASSPKGQGKLNQPQHF